These T cell receptor beta chains were read from a single sample in a study of blood T cells in healthy people across ages. TCRdb re-called the 5' RACE reads through MiXCR, storing one row per CDR3 protein. The sample carries about 1.8 million distinct CDR3 sequences, approximately 50% recorded once. Sequenced material: blood. The receptors come from a woman in her thirties or forties in good health. Both conserved end residues are part of each CDR3. A D gene is named only where the DNA matches it firmly. Only part of the rows carry a size: once, few, many, or a class if the clone is expanded.

j_call | v_call | clone_size | d_call | cdr3_nt | cdr3_aa
TRBJ1-2 | TRBV7-2 | few | . | TGTGCCAGCAGCCTAGCCCCGGAAGGGGCCTATTATGGCTACACCTTC | CASSLAPEGAYYGYTF
TRBJ2-3 | TRBV5-5 | . | . | TGTGCCAGCAGCCCGGAACATCTCAACACAGATACGCAGTATTTT | CASSPEHLNTDTQYF
TRBJ2-3 | TRBV5-1 | few | TRBD1 | TGCGCCAGCAGCTCGACAGGGGAGAGCAAAGATACGCAGTATTTT | CASSSTGESKDTQYF
TRBJ1-1 | TRBV12-3/TRBV12-4 | . | . | TGTGCCAGCATCCCCTCGGGACAGAACACTGAAGCTTTCTTT | CASIPSGQNTEAFF
TRBJ1-2 | TRBV28 | . | TRBD1 | TGTGCCAGCAGTTTAAGAGCGACAGGGATGTGGGGCTACACCTTC | CASSLRATGMWGYTF
TRBJ2-7 | TRBV19 | . | TRBD1 | TGTGCCAGACCTGGACAGGTCTCCTACGAGCAGTACTTC | CARPGQVSYEQYF
TRBJ1-2 | TRBV5-1 | . | . | TGCGCCAGCAGCTTGGCGGAGTTGGGGTCATATGGCTACACCTTC | CASSLAELGSYGYTF
TRBJ2-1 | TRBV28 | few | . | TGTGCCAGTATCGGACAGAGTACCTACAATGAGCAGTTCTTC | CASIGQSTYNEQFF
TRBJ1-2 | TRBV27 | . | TRBD1 | TGTGCCAGCAGTTCCGCCAGGGGGCAGGGGGGCTACACCTTC | CASSSARGQGGYTF
TRBJ2-6 | TRBV5-1 | many | . | TGCGCCAGCAGCGGGGGAGCTGGGGCCAACGTCCTGACTTTC | CASSGGAGANVLTF
TRBJ2-6 | TRBV20-1 | few | TRBD1 | TGCAGTGCCCGCCCTGGACAGGGTTTCTCTGGGGCCAACGTCCTGACTTTC | CSARPGQGFSGANVLTF
TRBJ2-5 | TRBV24-1 | . | . | TGTGCCACCAGTGATTTGGGGGCTGTGAAAGAGACCCAGTACTTC | CATSDLGAVKETQYF
TRBJ2-7 | TRBV5-1 | . | . | TGCGCCAGCAGCTTTCATCGTGATGAGCAGTACTTC | CASSFHRDEQYF
TRBJ1-5 | TRBV12-3/TRBV12-4 | . | . | TGTGCCAGCAGTCCCGGCGACTCGGGGCCCCAGCATTTT | CASSPGDSGPQHF
TRBJ1-2 | TRBV4-3 | . | . | TGCGCCAGCAGCCACCTCGAGGGGGAGGCAGGCTACACCTTC | CASSHLEGEAGYTF
TRBJ2-5 | TRBV6-2/TRBV6-3 | . | . | TGTGCCAGCAGTTACGGTCCAGCGGGTTCCCAAGAGACCCAGTACTTC | CASSYGPAGSQETQYF
TRBJ2-1 | TRBV28 | few | . | TGTGCCAGCAGTGCCCTAGGGGACGGGCAGTTCTTC | CASSALGDGQFF
TRBJ2-5 | TRBV6-6 | . | . | TGTGCCAGCAGTGATGACCCTGCGGAGACCCAGTACTTC | CASSDDPAETQYF
TRBJ2-7 | TRBV20-1 | . | . | TGCAGTGCCACACAGGACTACGAGCAGTACTTC | CSATQDYEQYF
TRBJ2-5 | TRBV28 | . | TRBD2 | TGTGCCAGCAGCCGCTTCCCTAGCGGGGGGCTCCAAGAGACCCAGTACTTC | CASSRFPSGGLQETQYF
TRBJ2-4 | TRBV27 | few | . | TGTGCCAGCAGTTCCGGATCTGGTGCCAAAAACATTCAGTACTTC | CASSSGSGAKNIQYF
TRBJ2-1 | TRBV7-6 | . | . | TGTGCCAGCAGCAAACACAATGAGCAGTTCTTC | CASSKHNEQFF
TRBJ2-1 | TRBV5-6 | once | TRBD1 | TGTGCCAGCAGCTTCAAAAAAACCGGGCAGGGGGCTACTAGGGTGGAGCAGTTCTTC | CASSFKKTGQGATRVEQFF
TRBJ1-5 | TRBV7-8 | . | . | TGTGCCAGCAGCCGCGGCGGCAGGGGCAATCAGCCCCAGCATTTT | CASSRGGRGNQPQHF
TRBJ1-2 | TRBV4-1 | . | . | TGCGCCAGCAGCCATGGGGCCAGGGGTAGTGGCTACACCTTC | CASSHGARGSGYTF
TRBJ1-2 | TRBV5-1 | . | TRBD1 | TGCGCCAGCAGTGGCCAGGGGGGGCTCTATGGCTACACCTTC | CASSGQGGLYGYTF
TRBJ2-3 | TRBV10-1 | few | TRBD2 | TGCGCCAGCAGAATCCCTCCCTGGCGGGGGACCCGGGATACGCAGTATTTT | CASRIPPWRGTRDTQYF
TRBJ2-7 | TRBV4-2 | many | . | TGTGCCAGCAGCCAAGCCAGGGGGAGGTACGAGCAGTACTTC | CASSQARGRYEQYF
TRBJ2-1 | TRBV6-2/TRBV6-3 | . | . | TGTGCCAGCCGCTATATAGGTTTCGATGAGCAGTTCTTC | CASRYIGFDEQFF
TRBJ2-7 | TRBV5-5 | . | TRBD1 | TGTGCCAGCAGCGGGGACAGGCAGAACCCCTACGAGCAGTACTTC | CASSGDRQNPYEQYF
TRBJ1-4 | TRBV6-1 | . | TRBD1 | TGTGCCAGCAGTGAGTCACAGGGGACAACTAATGAAAAACTGTTTTTT | CASSESQGTTNEKLFF
TRBJ2-7 | TRBV3-1 | . | . | TGTGCCAGCAGCCAAGCCTTAAGTCGGGACGGCTTCTACGAGCAGTACTTC | CASSQALSRDGFYEQYF
TRBJ2-3 | TRBV11-2 | . | . | TGTGCCAGCAGCGGTACAGGGATGGTCCGAGATACGCAGTATTTT | CASSGTGMVRDTQYF
TRBJ2-1 | TRBV15 | . | . | TGTGCCGCCAGCAGAGAACTTACCGAAGGGGGTGAGCAGTTCTTC | CAASRELTEGGEQFF
TRBJ1-2 | TRBV7-9 | . | TRBD1 | TGTGCCAGCAGCTTAGATAGCAGGGGGCGCGTCGGTGGCTACACCTTC | CASSLDSRGRVGGYTF
TRBJ1-2 | TRBV20-1 | . | . | TGCAGTGCTAGAGATTACGGACACACCTTC | CSARDYGHTF
TRBJ1-1 | TRBV27 | . | . | TGTGCCAGCAGTTTTGTCCAGGGCTCTGAAGCTTTCTTT | CASSFVQGSEAFF
TRBJ1-2 | TRBV20-1 | few | . | TGCAGTGCTAGGAAAGAGTGGGGCAGGGAAGTATCCTATGGCTACACCTTC | CSARKEWGREVSYGYTF
TRBJ2-7 | TRBV5-1 | . | TRBD2 | TGCGCCAGCAGCGAGGGACTAGCGGGGGGACACTACGAGCAGTACTTC | CASSEGLAGGHYEQYF
TRBJ2-4 | TRBV7-2 | . | . | TGTGCCAGCAGCAACCAAGGGGGACAAAAAAACATTCAGTACTTC | CASSNQGGQKNIQYF
TRBJ2-3 | TRBV6-1 | few | . | TGTGCCAGCAGACGTAACCTGGGCCAGGGAGGCACAGATACGCAGTATTTT | CASRRNLGQGGTDTQYF
TRBJ2-7 | TRBV12-3/TRBV12-4 | . | TRBD1 | TGTGCCAGCAGTCTCGGACAGGGGGCAACTTGGAATGAGCAGTACTTC | CASSLGQGATWNEQYF
TRBJ2-1 | TRBV7-2 | . | . | TGTGCCAGCAGCTTAGATGCCTCGACGTTCAGTGAGCAGTTCTTC | CASSLDASTFSEQFF
TRBJ1-5 | TRBV7-2 | . | . | TGTGCCAGCAGCTTGGCCGGACAGATGCAGCCCCAGCATTTT | CASSLAGQMQPQHF
TRBJ1-2 | TRBV7-3 | few | TRBD1 | TGTGCCAGCAGCTTCGGGACAGGGATAGGAGGCTACACCTTC | CASSFGTGIGGYTF
TRBJ2-5 | TRBV10-2 | . | . | TGCGCCAGCAGTGATCCCGACCGGGATCAAGAGACCCAGTACTTC | CASSDPDRDQETQYF
TRBJ1-2 | TRBV24-1 | . | . | TGTGCCACCAGTGATCCAGGGAGAGACTACGGCTACACCTTC | CATSDPGRDYGYTF
TRBJ1-5 | TRBV20-1 | . | . | TGCAGTGCTAGAGATCAAGCCGGGGAGCTAAATCAGCCCCAGCATTTT | CSARDQAGELNQPQHF